This T cell receptor beta chain was documented in a study of blood T cells in healthy people across ages. Overall study findings and caveats: Observed TCR beta diversity per million T cells went down as age went up. This fall followed a roughly linear course with age.

Remarks on this clonotype: Its antigen is undetermined.

V trimming: 7 bases; J trimming: 0 bases; junction bases outside the gene matches: 6. From germline, CDR1 is MNHEY and CDR2 SVGEGT. This CDR3 is 14 amino acids long. Donors were systemically healthy Caucasian individuals from Russia aged 6 to 90 years. Samples each yielded at least 5.5 micrograms of total RNA. Alongside a J-beta primer mix, a sample-barcoded 5' primer served in a second PCR lasting about 6 to 11 cycles. Using its own MiXCR run on the 5' RACE reads, TCRdb lists one record per CDR3 protein. The profile shows 2 million or so distinct CDR3 sequences, around 50% of them singletons. This receptor was obtained from a woman in her forties in good health. The rearrangement joins TRBV6-2 or TRBV6-3 to TRBJ2-7; TRBD2 matches at 7 bases. Source material: blood. The CDR3 region is CASTGSGRSYEQYF. The CDR3 DNA reads as TGTGCCAGCACGGGTAGCGGGCGCTCCTACGAGCAGTACTTC.